The 27 T cell receptor beta chains below all came from one sample that was sequenced in a study of blood T cell repertoires in COVID-19 (dated by TCRdb to the early 2020s). Library method: the immunoSEQ multiplex PCR assay. The source is immuneACCESS, and TCRdb retained only in-frame sequences with V and J called. Part of the clones is not carried over; for the studies checked, unresolved V genes explain less than half of this, and the remainder is unexplained. This sample is represented by around 70,000 clones; about 90% of them were singletons. About 7.9% of the sample belongs to the ten largest clones. Source material: peripheral blood. These receptors originate from a human donor in a cohort sampled during active COVID-19.

In this sample, this clone turned up once. This chain uses TRBV11-1 with TRBJ2-2; 9 nucleotides align to TRBD2. V lost 2 bases, J lost 2 bases, and 0 bases stayed unmatched. CDR1 SGHAT and CDR2 FQDESV come from the germline V gene (reference sequence). The CDR3 runs to 15 residues. CDR3 loop: CASSLLAGNTGELFF. CDR3 DNA: TGTGCCAGCAGCTTACTAGCGGGAAACACCGGGGAGCTGTTTTTT.

The chain joins TRBV2 to TRBJ2-7, with 12 bases that match TRBD2. V was clipped by 4 bases and J by 7 bases; unmatched bases: 14. Germline V lookup: CDR1 SNHLY, CDR2 FYNNEI. CDR3 length: 17 amino acids. The CDR3 DNA reads TGTGCCAGCAGTGCGGTGGCCCTAGCGGGGGGGCCGGAGGAGCAGTACTTC. This encodes CASSAVALAGGPEEQYF.

The V and J genes are TRBV11-3 and TRBJ2-2; TRBD2 matches 7 bases. CDR3 length equals 15 residues. V shed 4 bases and J 4 bases; nucleotides not matched to a gene: 6. Germline V gene sequence: CDR1 SGHNT, CDR2 YENEEA. The CDR3 protein is CASSWGGRSTGELFF. CDR3 DNA: TGTGCCAGCAGCTGGGGAGGGCGGAGCACCGGGGAGCTGTTTTTT.

The chain is built from TRBV5-1 and TRBJ1-1, with 11 bases that match TRBD1. V dropped 7 bases and J dropped 3; count of bases not matched to a gene: 11. Germline V lookup: CDR1 SGHRS, CDR2 YFSETQ. There are 16 residues in the CDR3. DNA for the CDR3: TGCGCCAGCGGCCCCGGGACAGGGGGTCTTGACACTGAAGCTTTCTTT. Amino acids: CASGPGTGGLDTEAFF.

The chain couples TRBV5-5 to TRBJ2-1, with 10 bases that match TRBD2. The CDR3 covers 16 residues. J gave up 6 bases and V 3 bases, and 9 bases lay outside the gene matches. CDR1 SGHKS and CDR2 YYEKEE come from the germline V gene (reference sequence). This CDR3 reads CASSSTSGGAGNEQFF. The DNA of the CDR3 is TGTGCCAGCAGCTCCACCAGCGGGGGGGCCGGCAATGAGCAGTTCTTC.

The V gene is TRBV4-2, the J gene TRBJ2-1, with D perhaps matching TRBD2 (6 bases). Germline CDR1 is LGHNA and CDR2 is YNFKEQ. The CDR3 has 16 amino acids. Trimming pared 1 base from V and 3 bases from J, leaving 13 bases between. The CDR3 bases are TGTGCCAGCAGCCAAGGGCAGGGACTTGACTACAATGAGCAGTTCTTC. It is translated as CASSQGQGLDYNEQFF.

DNA for the CDR3: TGTGCCAGCAGTTTATGGAAAGGGGGTGACAATCAGCCCCAGCATTTT. Translated: CASSLWKGGDNQPQHF. The chain employs TRBV28 and TRBJ1-5, with D possibly TRBD1 on 6 matching bases. The CDR3 is 16 residues long. The ends were cut back, 0 bases at V and 3 bases at J, with 12 bases in the middle. Germline assignment: CDR1 MDHEN and CDR2 SYDVKM.

The chain combines TRBV2 with TRBJ2-5; 9 nucleotides match TRBD1. The CDR3 sequence is 15 residues long. Trimming cost V 5 bases and J 4 bases; bases outside gene matches: 8. Germline lookup yields CDR1 SNHLY and CDR2 FYNNEI. The CDR3 protein is CASSMEGTGRETQYF. For the CDR3, the DNA is TGTGCCAGCAGTATGGAGGGGACAGGGAGAGAGACCCAGTACTTC.

The chain uses TRBV10-3 and TRBJ1-1; tentative D call: TRBD1 (5 bases). V lost 10 bases and J 4 bases, leaving 10 bases between the germline ends. The CDR3 extends over 11 amino acids. The V gene's germline CDR1 is ENHRY and CDR2 SYGVKD. This CDR3 is CAKQGSTEAFF. As DNA, the CDR3 is TGTGCCAAGCAGGGAAGCACTGAAGCTTTCTTT.

The chain uses TRBV19 and TRBJ1-5, with a possible D match to TRBD1 (6 bases). The CDR3 is 16 amino acids. The germline gives CDR1 LNHDA, CDR2 SQIVND (reference sequence). Trimming stripped 1 base from V and 6 bases from J, with 16 bases between. Written as DNA, the CDR3 is TGTGCCAGTAGTATAGCGTCGGGACAAGGGAGTCAGCCCCAGCATTTT. It codes for CASSIASGQGSQPQHF.

This clone has a single count. The chain links TRBV27 to TRBJ2-4; no clear D gene. V dropped 5 bases and J dropped 0 bases, with 5 bases sitting between them. This CDR3 has 13 residues. Germline V CDR1 and CDR2: MNHEY, SMNVEV (reference sequence). In DNA form, the CDR3 reads TGTGCCAGCAGTGAACTAGCCAAAAACATTCAGTACTTC. Protein: CASSELAKNIQYF.

V and J are TRBV29-1 and TRBJ2-1; perhaps TRBD1 as D (5 bases). Germline V gives CDR1 SQVTM, CDR2 ANQGSEA. The length of the CDR3 is 13 residues. Trimming shortened V by 6 bases and J by 0 bases, and 9 bases separated the two germline ends. CDR3 DNA: TGCAGCGTGGGGCCCTCCTCCTACAATGAGCAGTTCTTC. Its protein is CSVGPSSYNEQFF.

The gene calls are TRBV4-1 and TRBJ1-2, with TRBD1 as a possible D gene (6 bases). Deletions cut 3 bases from V and 2 bases from J, with 13 bases between. Germline assignment: CDR1 MGHRA and CDR2 YSYEKL. The CDR3 has 15 residues. CDR3 DNA: TGCGCCAGCAGCCATGATACCGGGACAAACTATGGCTACACCTTC. The encoded protein is CASSHDTGTNYGYTF.

The CDR3 DNA reads TGTGCCAGCAGCTTAGCCTTGAACACTGAAGCTTTCTTT. Protein: CASSLALNTEAFF. V usage is TRBV7-9 and J usage is TRBJ1-1; unclear D gene. Trimming cost V 0 bases and J 0 bases, with 2 bases left between them. This CDR3 is built from 13 residues. Germline lookup yields CDR1 SEHNR and CDR2 FQNEAQ (reference sequence).

In its sample, this clone was seen once. The CDR3 bases are TGTGCCAGCAGCCAGGGACAGGCAACATGGGAGGGCTACACCTTC. It translates to CASSQGQATWEGYTF. The V call is TRBV4-2, the J call TRBJ1-2, with TRBD1 identical over 8 bases. Germline CDR1 reads LGHNA; CDR2 reads YNFKEQ. The CDR3 sequence is 15 residues long. Unmatched junction bases numbered 11, after V lost 3 bases and J lost 8 bases.

Concerning this clone: One end of the junction does not line up with germline, which may come from a read error. The V gene is TRBV7-3, the J gene TRBJ2-2; 9 bases map to TRBD2. Germline CDR1 SGHTA, CDR2 FQGTGA. The CDR3 has 19 amino acids. CDR3 amino acids: CASSLTPGGAGGDSGELFF. Written as DNA, the CDR3 is TGTGCAAGCAGCTTAACCCCGGGGGGGGCGGGAGGGGACTCCGGGGAGCTGTTTTTT.

In this sample, this clone turned up a few times. The V call is TRBV5-5, the J call TRBJ2-7; D gene uncertain. There are 16 residues in the CDR3. Germline CDR1 and CDR2: SGHKS and YYEKEE (reference sequence). V was trimmed by 0 bases and J by 2 bases, leaving 15 bases between them. CDR3 region: CASSLGGLTNTYEQYF. The CDR3 coding sequence is TGTGCCAGCAGCTTGGGTGGGCTGACCAACACCTACGAGCAGTACTTC.

The rearrangement uses TRBV7-9 and TRBJ1-2, with 8 bases matching TRBD1. Losses at the gene ends were 5 bases for V and 5 bases for J; bases not matched to a gene: 4. The CDR3 is 13 residues long. Germline lookup yields CDR1 SEHNR and CDR2 FQNEAQ (reference sequence). CDR3: CASSTGQGYGYTF. DNA for the CDR3: TGTGCCAGCAGCACCGGACAGGGTTATGGCTACACCTTC.

The chain combines TRBV7-2 with TRBJ2-5, with D possibly being TRBD2 (5 bases). Between the trimmed V and J ends, which lost 1 base and 5 bases, there was a span of 14 bases. The CDR3 is 15 amino acids. Germline CDR1 is SGHTA and CDR2 is FQGNSA. CDR3 sequence: CASSLVSAVDETQYF. CDR3 nucleotides: TGTGCCAGCAGCTTAGTGTCAGCGGTGGACGAGACCCAGTACTTC.

This rearrangement joins TRBV23-1 to TRBJ2-7; 9 positions match TRBD1. TRBV23-1 is an ORF; its function is uncertain. The CDR3 is 14 amino acids. V lost 6 bases, J lost 2 bases, and 5 bases stayed unmatched. The CDR3 region is CASRRWTGAYEQYF. The CDR3 bases are TGCGCCAGCAGGCGATGGACAGGGGCCTACGAGCAGTACTTC.

V and J are TRBV13 and TRBJ1-6; 7 bases are a match to TRBD1. This CDR3 has 14 residues. The germline V gene has CDR1 PRHDT and CDR2 FYEKMQ (reference sequence). V was pared by 1 base and J by 10 bases, with 4 bases of the junction left unmatched. CDR3 nucleotides: TGTGCCAGCAGCTTAGTGTCAGGGGGGTCACCCCTCCACTTT. Translation: CASSLVSGGSPLHF.

The chain is built from TRBV6-5 and TRBJ2-7; 10 nucleotides align to TRBD2. There are 16 residues in the CDR3. Germline V CDR1 and CDR2: MNHEY, SVGAGI. V lost 4 bases to trimming and J lost 0 bases; unmatched junction nucleotides: 6. The CDR3 is CASSSLAGRSSYEQYF. CDR3 bases: TGTGCCAGCAGTTCACTAGCGGGGAGGAGCTCCTACGAGCAGTACTTC.

The genes are TRBV9 and TRBJ2-2; D remains unclear. The CDR3 is 12 amino acids. The germline gives CDR1 SGDLS, CDR2 YYNGEE. Between the trimmed V and J ends, which lost 2 bases and 6 bases, there was a span of 5 bases. Written as DNA, the CDR3 is TGTGCCAGCAGCGTCCTAGCCGGGGAGCTGTTTTTT. It codes for CASSVLAGELFF. Full variable domain (rest looked up from reference TRBV9 and TRBJ2-2): DSGVTQTPKHLITATGQRVTLRCSPRSGDLSVYWYQQSLDQGLQFLIQYYNGEERAKGNILERFSAQQFPDLHSELNLSSLELGDSALYFCASSVLAGELFFGEGSRLTVL.

V is TRBV29-1 and J is TRBJ2-7; D might be TRBD2 (6 bases). V lost 3 bases and J 5 bases, leaving 14 bases between the germline ends. The CDR3 runs to 13 residues. Germline values: CDR1 SQVTM, CDR2 ANQGSEA. In DNA form, the CDR3 reads TGCAGCGTTGATAGCGGCAAAGAAAACGAGCAGTACTTC. This sequence encodes CSVDSGKENEQYF.

The chain couples TRBV3-1 (or the pseudogene TRBV3-2) to TRBJ2-7, with 9 bases that match TRBD1. The CDR3 loop spans 13 amino acids. Looked up from germline, CDR1 is LGHDT and CDR2 is YNNKEL (reference sequence). V trimming: 4 bases; J trimming: 5 bases; junction bases outside the gene matches: 3. CDR3 protein: CASSRDRDDEQYF. The CDR3 bases are TGTGCCAGCAGCCGGGACAGGGACGACGAGCAGTACTTC.

The chain carries TRBV5-1 and TRBJ1-1; TRBD1 aligns across 7 bases. Germline CDR1 is SGHRS and CDR2 is YFSETQ. Losses at the gene ends were 5 bases for V and 3 bases for J; bases not matched to a gene: 4. This CDR3 is 13 amino acids long. The CDR3 loop is CASRKDRDTEAFF. The DNA of the CDR3 is TGCGCCAGCAGAAAAGACAGGGACACTGAAGCTTTCTTT.

The chain joins TRBV9 to TRBJ1-1; 8 bases are a match to TRBD1. This CDR3 contains 15 residues. The V gene end was trimmed by 3 bases and the J gene end by 4 bases; junction bases not matched to a gene: 8. Germline CDR1 reads SGDLS; CDR2 reads YYNGEE. The CDR3 nucleotides read TGTGCCAGCAGCGAGGGCCTCAGGGGGCCCACTGAAGCTTTCTTT. Translation gives CASSEGLRGPTEAFF.